This T cell receptor (beta chain) was recorded in a study of cytomegalovirus exposure and HLA in healthy donors. The PCR contained 60 Vbeta and 13 Jbeta primers. TCRdb keeps only in-frame clones here, not all; method: immunoSEQ multiplex PCR. The sample records over 150,000 clones, around 68% being singletons. This clone was seen more than once but under ten times. Its cognate antigen is unknown. Germline assignment: CDR1 LNHDA and CDR2 SQIVND (reference sequence). The CDR3 consists of 14 residues. The J segment lost 9 bases and the V segment lost 7 bases, leaving 9 bases of the junction unmatched. Notes on the study in general: Through in vitro validation, three CMV-associated chains were shown to be specific for CMV antigens.

The V and J genes are TRBV19 and TRBJ1-5; 10 nucleotides match TRBD1. This receptor was taken from a woman aged 40-49 years in good health and CMV-seropositive. Material: PBMCs. The CDR3 DNA sequence: TGTGCCAGTAACAGGGACAGGGGCCATATGCCCCAGCATTTT. This codes for CASNRDRGHMPQHF.